The 23 T cell receptor beta chains below come from one sample, sequenced in a study of Graves' ophthalmopathy and Graves' hyperthyroidism. From RNA, the CDR3 regions of TCR beta chains were amplified and sequenced. First-round RT-PCR used HTBI primers; second-round multiplex PCR followed. TCRdb analysed the multiplex PCR reads with MiXCR anew, one entry per CDR3 protein. The sample yields around 660,000 distinct CDR3 sequences, roughly 41% seen once. The sample was peripheral blood. The origin of the receptors is an adult man with Graves' ophthalmopathy.

This clonotype was seen ten or more times. The chain combines TRBV7-2 with TRBJ2-7; 7 nucleotides line up with TRBD2. Germline-derived CDR1 and CDR2 are SGHTA and FQGNSA. This CDR3 region has 15 residues. The junction had 8 bases not matched to a gene; V was cut back by 1 base and J by 5 bases. CDR3 bases: TGTGCCAGCAGCTTAGAACCCTGGGGAGGGGACGAGCAGTACTTC. It is translated as CASSLEPWGGDEQYF.

On this clonotype: This may be a read error: a much more frequent sequence differs by one nucleotide. The rearrangement joins TRBV7-2 to TRBJ1-1; 7 bases are shared with TRBD1. The junction had 12 bases not matched to a gene; V was cut back by 4 bases and J by 4 bases. Germline values: CDR1 SGHTA, CDR2 FQGNSA. CDR3 length: 16 amino acids. This CDR3 reads CASSSKRDRLSTEAFF. As DNA, the CDR3 is TGTGCCAGCAGCTCTAAACGGGACAGATTGAGCACTGAAGCTTTCTTT.

This clonotype was observed many times. The chain has TRBV7-7 and TRBJ2-5, with a weak D call TRBD2 (5 bases). V gave up 1 base and J gave up 4 bases, with 13 bases separating them. The V gene's germline CDR1 is SSHAT and CDR2 FNYEAQ (reference sequence). This CDR3 is built from 15 residues. The CDR3 DNA reads TGTGCCAGCAGCTTAGGTCGTCTAGCCGGAGAGACCCAGTACTTC. Protein product: CASSLGRLAGETQYF.

Only a few counts were recorded for this clonotype. The chain employs TRBV20-1 and TRBJ1-2; D is undetermined. The CDR3 has 12 residues. The germline V gene encodes CDR1 DFQATT and CDR2 SNEGSKA (reference sequence). Between the trimmed V and J ends, which lost 8 bases and 4 bases, there was a span of 14 bases. CDR3 bases: TGCAGTTACCTCTACGCGGCCTATGGCTACACCTTC. Translating it yields CSYLYAAYGYTF.

The chain combines TRBV7-2 with TRBJ2-7, with 7 bases aligning to TRBD2. CDR1 is SGHTA and CDR2 is FQGNSA in the germline V gene. V was clipped by 5 bases and J by 3 bases; unmatched bases: 7. The CDR3 loop spans 14 amino acids. The CDR3 nucleotides read TGTGCCAGCAGCCAAGGTGGGAGGGTCTACGAGCAGTACTTC. It encodes CASSQGGRVYEQYF.

This clonotype was recorded many times. The rearrangement links TRBV5-1 to TRBJ2-5; no definite D call. The germline gives CDR1 SGHRS, CDR2 YFSETQ. V was trimmed by 5 bases and J by 3 bases, leaving 11 bases between them. The CDR3 runs to 13 residues. The CDR3, as DNA: TGCGCCAGCAGAAACCAAGAAAAAGAGACCCAGTACTTC. Translating it yields CASRNQEKETQYF.

This clonotype was observed at least ten times. The chain employs TRBV19 and TRBJ2-7; a weak D match, TRBD1 (5 bases). The V end lost 6 bases, the J end lost 0 bases, and 15 bases lay between the germline ends. There are 15 residues in the CDR3. CDR1 and CDR2 (germline): LNHDA, SQIVND (reference sequence). The CDR3 loop reads CASSRQDMSSYEQYF. CDR3 nucleotides: TGTGCCAGTAGCCGCCAGGACATGAGCTCCTACGAGCAGTACTTC.

V is TRBV19 and J is TRBJ2-2; unclear D gene. V lost 1 base, J lost 8 bases, and 8 bases lay in between. CDR1 LNHDA and CDR2 SQIVND come from the germline V gene (reference sequence). The CDR3 length is 13 residues. Here the CDR3 DNA reads TGTGCCAGTAGTATAGGAGGCAGGGGGGAGCTGTTTTTT. It encodes CASSIGGRGELFF.

The chain joins TRBV29-1 to TRBJ1-1; 7 bases align to TRBD1. V lost 4 bases and J lost 2; bases outside the gene matches: 4. Germline values: CDR1 SQVTM, CDR2 ANQGSEA. The CDR3 sequence is 13 residues long. CDR3 sequence reads: CSVGTGPNTEAFF. Here the CDR3 DNA reads TGCAGCGTTGGGACAGGTCCTAACACTGAAGCTTTCTTT.

Many counts were recorded for this clonotype. The gene calls are TRBV25-1 and TRBJ1-6; the match to TRBD1 covers 11 bases. The germline V gene has CDR1 MGHDK and CDR2 SYGVNS. This CDR3 has 17 amino acids. The V and J ends lost 1 base and 5 bases, in that order; junction bases with no gene match: 4. CDR3 residues: CASSESGTGGNNSPLHF. The CDR3, as DNA: TGTGCCAGCAGTGAATCCGGGACAGGGGGTAATAATTCACCCCTCCACTTT.

This clonotype appeared many times. V gene TRBV29-1 combines with J gene TRBJ1-4; tentatively, D is TRBD1 (5 bases). Per germline, CDR1 SQVTM and CDR2 ANQGSEA. Trimming removed 7 bases at V and 10 bases at J, with 10 bases between. The CDR3 totals 10 residues. This CDR3 reads CSDPGGKLFF. For the CDR3, the DNA is TGCAGCGACCCGGGGGGAAAACTGTTTTTT.

This rearrangement joins TRBV7-9 to TRBJ1-1; 11 nucleotides match TRBD1. The ends lost 5 bases at V and 4 bases at J; junction bases unmatched: 6. Germline V gene data show CDR1 as SEHNR and CDR2 as FQNEAQ (reference sequence). The CDR3 has 15 amino acids. The CDR3 spells CASSRDRGVGTEAFF. CDR3 bases: TGTGCCAGCAGCCGGGACAGGGGGGTCGGCACTGAAGCTTTCTTT. Full variable domain (missing parts from reference TRBV7-9 and TRBJ1-1): DTGVSQNPRHKITKRGQNVTFRCDPISEHNRLYWYRQTLGQGPEFLTYFQNEAQLEKSRLLSDRFSAERPKGSFSTLEIQRTEQGDSAMYLCASSRDRGVGTEAFFGQGTRLTVV.

V is TRBV19 and J is TRBJ1-5; 10 bases map to TRBD1. The length of the CDR3 is 14 residues. The germline V gene has CDR1 LNHDA and CDR2 SQIVND (reference sequence). Germline trimming cut 8 bases from V and 5 bases from J; bases unmatched to any gene: 6. Written as DNA, the CDR3 is TGTGCCAGTGTTGCGGACAGGGGGGATCAGCCCCAGCATTTT. It is translated as CASVADRGDQPQHF.

This clonotype occurred a few times. V gene TRBV19 combines with J gene TRBJ2-6, with TRBD1 identical over 11 bases. The CDR3 length is 18 residues. CDR1 is LNHDA and CDR2 is SQIVND in the germline V gene (reference sequence). With V trimmed by 5 bases and J by 2 bases, 8 bases remained unmatched. The CDR3 DNA reads TGTGCCAGTAGTTCTCGGGACAGGGGGTTTACTGGGGCCAACGTCCTGACTTTC. Its protein product is CASSSRDRGFTGANVLTF.

This clonotype has ten or more counts. The chain links TRBV7-8 to TRBJ2-5; 13 nucleotides align to TRBD2. CDR1 and CDR2 from the germline V gene are SGHVS and FQNEAQ. The CDR3 totals 15 residues. CDR3 sequence: CADSTSGRPGETQYF. The DNA of the CDR3 is TGTGCGGACTCGACTAGCGGGAGGCCGGGGGAGACCCAGTACTTC.

Comments on this clonotype: Just one base apart from a much larger clone, this may be a read error. This chain connects TRBV10-3 to TRBJ1-1; 7 bases map to TRBD1. The germline V gene encodes CDR1 ENHRY and CDR2 SYGVKD. The length of the CDR3 is 11 residues. The DNA of the CDR3 is TGTGCCACCCGAGACAGGGTCGATGCTTCCTTT. It translates to CATRDRVDASF.

This clonotype was found a few times. This chain connects TRBV7-9 to TRBJ2-7, with D possibly TRBD2 on 6 matching bases. The CDR3 runs to 14 residues. Germline V gives CDR1 SEHNR, CDR2 FQNEAQ (reference sequence). Trimming left V 5 bases short and J 4 bases short, with 15 bases between. The CDR3 protein is CASSPPGSLYEQYF. In DNA, the CDR3 is TGTGCCAGCAGCCCCCCCGGGAGTCTTTACGAGCAGTACTTC.

This clonotype was seen at least ten times. The chain is built from TRBV27 and TRBJ1-2; D is unclear. This CDR3 is built from 13 residues. Germline V lookup: CDR1 MNHEY, CDR2 SMNVEV (reference sequence). V shed 5 bases and J shed 2 bases, with 9 bases lying between them. This CDR3 reads CASSRTPNYGYTF. The CDR3 DNA reads TGTGCCAGCAGTAGGACCCCAAACTATGGCTACACCTTC.

This clonotype was seen repeatedly, ten times or more. The rearrangement joins TRBV12-3 or TRBV12-4 to TRBJ2-7; 7 bases line up with TRBD2. CDR3 length: 14 residues. With V trimmed by 8 bases and J by 5 bases, 12 bases remained unmatched. The CDR3 DNA reads TGTGCCAGCCAGTTCGGGGGGACCAACAACGAGCAGTACTTC. This gives the protein CASQFGGTNNEQYF.

This clonotype has only one observation. The junction departs from the called germline gene at one end, perhaps through a read error. This chain connects TRBV10-2 to TRBJ1-2; weak D call: TRBD1 (5 bases). The CDR3 loop spans 15 amino acids. Per germline, CDR1 WSHSY and CDR2 SAAADI. CDR3 in amino acids: CASSADGTVNYGYTF. The DNA for the CDR3 is TGTGCCAGCAGTGCCGATGGGACGGTTAACTATGGCTACACCTTC.

There are many counts of this clonotype. This chain connects TRBV12-3 or TRBV12-4 to TRBJ1-3, with a tentative D call TRBD1 (5 bases). The ends were cut back, 5 bases at V and 2 bases at J, with 7 bases in the middle. The CDR3 runs 13 residues. The CDR3 protein is CASSRQPGNTIYF. CDR3 DNA sequence: TGTGCCAGCAGTCGACAGCCTGGAAACACCATATATTTT.

This chain links TRBV25-1 with TRBJ2-5; TRBD1 aligns across 8 bases. The V gene's germline CDR1 is MGHDK and CDR2 SYGVNS. The length of the CDR3 is 14 residues. J was trimmed by 5 bases and V by 6 bases; bases with no gene match: 8. This chain's CDR3 is CASSFWGQVETQYF. The CDR3 bases are TGTGCCAGCAGCTTCTGGGGACAGGTGGAGACCCAGTACTTC.

This clonotype occurred many times. The V gene is TRBV14, the J gene TRBJ2-7; possibly TRBD1 or TRBD2 for D (6 bases each). The CDR3 consists of 14 residues. V was pared by 1 base and J by 6 bases, with 13 bases between. The V gene's germline CDR1 is SGHDN and CDR2 FVKESK. The CDR3 nucleotides are TGTGCCAGCAGCCAAGTAGGGGGAGGAGGCGAGCAGTACTTC. It is translated as CASSQVGGGGEQYF.